A selection of T cell receptor beta chains follows, all from one sample in a study of blood T cell repertoires in COVID-19. Profiling relied on immunoSEQ multiplex PCR, and the TCRdb table lists in-frame clones only, not all of them. The data contain 200,000 to 250,000 clones, 70% to 90% of them singletons. The sequenced sample was peripheral blood. Source of these receptors: a woman younger than 30 who had recovered from COVID-19. Each CDR3 is given with its conserved first and last residue. Each record gives: J gene, V gene, D gene, clone size, CDR3 protein, CDR3 DNA. A D gene is named only where the DNA matches it firmly. Clone size appears in some rows only: once, few, many, or a class for an expanded clone.

TRBJ2-7	TRBV19	TRBD2	NA	CASSIATFSGSAYF	TGTGCCAGTAGTATAGCAACCTTTAGCGGGAGCGCGTACTTC
TRBJ1-3	TRBV9	NA	NA	CASSVEAGATGNTIYF	TGTGCCAGCAGCGTAGAGGCAGGGGCGACTGGAAACACCATATATTTT
TRBJ1-6	TRBV25-1	NA	NA	CASSEYGMEGSSSPLHF	TGTGCCAGCAGTGAATATGGTATGGAGGGGTCTAGTTCACCCCTCCACTTT
TRBJ1-2	TRBV9	NA	NA	CASSVVGNGYTF	TGTGCCAGCAGCGTAGTCGGGAATGGCTACACCTTC
TRBJ2-1	TRBV30	NA	NA	CAWTSLRNEQFF	TGTGCCTGGACCTCACTCCGGAATGAGCAGTTCTTC
TRBJ2-3	TRBV29-1	TRBD1	NA	CSVDRLTTGEEADTQYF	TGCAGCGTTGACCGACTGACTACAGGGGAAGAAGCAGATACGCAGTATTTT
TRBJ1-5	TRBV2	NA	NA	CASSVSNRGNQPQHF	TGTGCCAGCAGTGTTAGCAACAGGGGCAATCAGCCCCAGCATTTT
TRBJ1-1	TRBV6-5	TRBD1	NA	CASSLDRVSTEAFF	TGTGCCAGCAGTCTTGACAGGGTGAGCACTGAAGCTTTCTTT
TRBJ1-1	TRBV3-1/TRBV3-2	TRBD1	NA	CASSQAGQTEAFF	TGTGCCAGCAGCCAAGCGGGACAGACTGAAGCTTTCTTT
TRBJ2-7	TRBV14	NA	NA	CASSQGLRYEQYF	TGTGCCAGCAGCCAGGGTCTGAGGTACGAGCAGTACTTC
TRBJ1-1	TRBV12-3/TRBV12-4	NA	few	CASRHWETEAFF	TGTGCCAGCAGACACTGGGAGACTGAAGCTTTCTTT
TRBJ1-1	TRBV30	NA	NA	CAWSGGVEAFF	TGTGCCTGGAGTGGCGGAGTTGAAGCTTTCTTT
TRBJ2-6	TRBV11-2	NA	NA	CASSPLGGPDISGANVLTF	TGTGCCAGCAGCCCCTTGGGGGGGCCCGATATCTCTGGGGCCAACGTCCTGACTTTC
TRBJ1-4	TRBV7-6	TRBD1	few	CASSQQGAVGEKLFF	TGTGCCAGCAGCCAACAGGGGGCTGTTGGGGAAAAACTGTTTTTT
TRBJ1-1	TRBV18	NA	NA	CASSPTTGGADTEAFF	TGTGCCAGCTCACCTACCACGGGGGGGGCGGACACTGAAGCTTTCTTT
TRBJ1-5	TRBV3-1/TRBV3-2	NA	NA	CASSQAGAAQPQHF	TGTGCCAGCAGCCAGGCGGGGGCGGCCCAGCCCCAGCATTTT
TRBJ1-2	TRBV2	TRBD1	NA	CASTRDSPNYGYTF	TGTGCCAGCACCCGGGACAGCCCTAACTATGGCTACACCTTC
TRBJ1-6	TRBV10-1	NA	NA	CASTFNSGDSPLHF	TGCGCCAGCACCTTCAACTCGGGGGATTCACCCCTCCACTTT
TRBJ2-7	TRBV4-1	TRBD2	NA	CASSHPGTRVYEQYF	TGCGCCAGCAGCCACCCCGGGACTAGAGTCTACGAGCAGTACTTC
TRBJ2-5	TRBV4-3	TRBD2	once	CASSQRVWREGLIIETQYF	TGCGCCAGCAGCCAAAGGGTCTGGCGGGAGGGCCTAATAATAGAGACCCAGTACTTC
TRBJ2-2	TRBV29-1	TRBD1	NA	CSVKQGAGELFF	TGCAGCGTAAAACAGGGGGCCGGGGAGCTGTTTTTT
TRBJ1-2	TRBV25-1	NA	NA	CASRPDSPNRGYTF	TGTGCCAGCAGGCCGGACAGCCCCAATAGAGGCTACACCTTC
TRBJ2-7	TRBV13	NA	NA	CASSLAGDLSAEQYF	TGTGCCAGCAGCTTAGCGGGAGATCTCTCCGCCGAGCAGTACTTC
TRBJ2-1	TRBV7-2	TRBD2	NA	CASSFDGLAFSYNEQFF	TGTGCCAGCAGCTTTGACGGACTAGCTTTCTCCTACAATGAGCAGTTCTTC
TRBJ2-7	TRBV7-2	TRBD2	NA	CASSGRLSGRGGGEQYF	TGTGCCAGCAGCGGCCGCCTTAGCGGGAGAGGGGGGGGCGAGCAGTACTTC
TRBJ2-7	TRBV11-2	TRBD1	NA	CASSWGQTSSYEQYF	TGTGCCAGCAGCTGGGGACAGACCAGCTCCTACGAGCAGTACTTC
TRBJ1-6	TRBV19	NA	NA	CASSTQLRVGGSPLHF	TGTGCCAGTAGCACCCAACTCAGGGTTGGTGGTTCACCCCTCCACTTT
TRBJ2-5	TRBV19	NA	NA	CATSSPGKETQYF	TGTGCCACATCTAGCCCCGGAAAAGAGACCCAGTACTTC
TRBJ2-7	TRBV2	TRBD1	few	CASIRQGGHEQYF	TGTGCCAGCATACGACAGGGTGGCCACGAGCAGTACTTC
TRBJ2-1	TRBV9	TRBD2	NA	CASSVGLAVYNEQFF	TGTGCCAGCAGCGTAGGCCTAGCGGTATACAATGAGCAGTTCTTC
TRBJ1-2	TRBV9	NA	once	CASSPNSGGSRVEGYTF	TGTGCCAGCAGCCCTAATAGCGGGGGAAGCCGCGTGGAGGGCTACACCTTC
TRBJ1-1	TRBV19	NA	NA	CASSQGGWDTEAFF	TGTGCCAGTAGTCAAGGGGGATGGGACACTGAAGCTTTCTTT
TRBJ2-4	TRBV7-6	TRBD2	NA	CASSSGLALAKNIQYF	TGTGCCAGCAGCTCCGGACTAGCCCTAGCCAAAAACATTCAGTACTTC